This entry lists 3 T cell receptor beta chains sequenced from one sample in a study of blood T cell repertoires in COVID-19. Clones were read by immunoSEQ multiplex PCR, and TCRdb kept only the in-frame ones, dropping some. The sample records around 150,000 clones, 60% to 85% being singletons. Source material: peripheral blood. The receptor source for this set is a man aged 65-85 years with acute or convalescent COVID-19.

The chain uses TRBV2 and TRBJ2-3; D remains ambiguous. Germline V lookup: CDR1 SNHLY, CDR2 FYNNEI. The CDR3 spans 13 residues. V gave up 6 bases and J gave up 5 bases, with 12 bases separating them. CDR3: CASSPNREDTQYF. In nucleotides, the CDR3 is TGTGCCAGCAGCCCCAACAGAGAAGATACGCAGTATTTT.

The V gene is TRBV2, the J gene TRBJ1-1; D unresolved. The CDR3 runs to 15 residues. CDR1 is SNHLY, CDR2 FYNNEI, per germline. V lost 4 bases and J lost 0, with 12 bases in between. CDR3 DNA: TGTGCCAGCAGTGTCCGTCCAGGTCTGAACACTGAAGCTTTCTTT. Translating it yields CASSVRPGLNTEAFF.

The V call is TRBV7-2, the J call TRBJ2-3, with no clear D. Germline assignment: CDR1 SGHTA and CDR2 FQGNSA. The CDR3 length is 13 residues. V was shortened by 3 bases and J by 4 bases, with 8 bases between the two germline ends. Here the CDR3 DNA reads TGTGCCAGCAGCTTCTTGGGCGCAGATACGCAGTATTTT. Its protein is CASSFLGADTQYF.